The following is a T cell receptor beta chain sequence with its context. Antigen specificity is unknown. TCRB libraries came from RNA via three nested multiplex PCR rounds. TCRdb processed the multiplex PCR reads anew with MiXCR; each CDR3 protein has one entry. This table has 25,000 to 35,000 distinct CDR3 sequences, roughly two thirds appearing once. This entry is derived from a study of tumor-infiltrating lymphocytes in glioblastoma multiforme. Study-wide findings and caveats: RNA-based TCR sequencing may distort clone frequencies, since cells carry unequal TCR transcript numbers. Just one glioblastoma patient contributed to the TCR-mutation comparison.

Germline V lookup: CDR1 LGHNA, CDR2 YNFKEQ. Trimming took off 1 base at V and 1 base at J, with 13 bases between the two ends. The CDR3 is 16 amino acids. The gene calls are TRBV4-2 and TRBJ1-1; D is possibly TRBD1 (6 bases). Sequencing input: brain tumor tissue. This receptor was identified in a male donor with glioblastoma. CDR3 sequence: CASSQAAGARNTEAFF. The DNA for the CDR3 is TGTGCCAGCAGCCAAGCCGCAGGGGCCCGGAACACTGAAGCTTTCTTT.